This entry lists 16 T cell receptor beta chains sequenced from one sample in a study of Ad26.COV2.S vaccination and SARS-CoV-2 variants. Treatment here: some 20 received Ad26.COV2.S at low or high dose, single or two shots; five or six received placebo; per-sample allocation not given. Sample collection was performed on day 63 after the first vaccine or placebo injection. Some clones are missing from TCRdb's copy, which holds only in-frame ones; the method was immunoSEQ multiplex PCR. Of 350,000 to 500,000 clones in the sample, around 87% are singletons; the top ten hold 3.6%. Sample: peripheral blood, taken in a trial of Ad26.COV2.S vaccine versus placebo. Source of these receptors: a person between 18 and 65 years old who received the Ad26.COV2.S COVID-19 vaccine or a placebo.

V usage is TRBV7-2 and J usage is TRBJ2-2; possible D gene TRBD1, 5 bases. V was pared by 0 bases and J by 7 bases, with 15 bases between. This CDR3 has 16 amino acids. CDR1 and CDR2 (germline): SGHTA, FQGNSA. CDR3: CASSLAWVGAGGELFF. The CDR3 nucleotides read TGTGCCAGCAGCTTAGCGTGGGTAGGGGCCGGCGGGGAGCTGTTTTTT.

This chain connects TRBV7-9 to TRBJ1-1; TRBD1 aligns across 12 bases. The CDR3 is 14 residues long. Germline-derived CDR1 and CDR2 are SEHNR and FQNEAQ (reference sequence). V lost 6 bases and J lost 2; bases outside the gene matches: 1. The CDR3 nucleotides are TGTGCCAGCAGAGGGACAGGGGGCAACACTGAAGCTTTCTTT. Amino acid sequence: CASRGTGGNTEAFF.

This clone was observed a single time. This CDR3 reads CASSYGTTKNNEQFF. The CDR3 DNA is TGTGCCAGCAGTTATGGGACAACGAAGAACAATGAGCAGTTCTTC. V is TRBV6-2 or TRBV6-3 and J is TRBJ2-1; a possible D gene is TRBD1 (6 bases). Germline V CDR1 and CDR2: MNHEY, SVGEGT. The V gene lost 3 bases and the J gene lost 5 bases, with 14 bases spanning the gap. The CDR3 runs to 15 residues.

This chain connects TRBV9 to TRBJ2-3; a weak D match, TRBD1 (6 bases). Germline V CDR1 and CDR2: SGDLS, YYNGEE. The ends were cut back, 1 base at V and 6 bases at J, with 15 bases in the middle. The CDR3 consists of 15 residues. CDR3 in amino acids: CASSVQGQLEDTQYF. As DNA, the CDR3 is TGTGCCAGCAGCGTACAGGGACAACTCGAGGATACGCAGTATTTT.

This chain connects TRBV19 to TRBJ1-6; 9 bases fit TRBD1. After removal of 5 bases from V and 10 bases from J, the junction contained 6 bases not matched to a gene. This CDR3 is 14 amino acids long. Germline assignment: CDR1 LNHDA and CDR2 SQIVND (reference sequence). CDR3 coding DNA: TGTGCCAGTAGTGTCGGACAGGGGATCTCACCCCTCCACTTT. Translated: CASSVGQGISPLHF.

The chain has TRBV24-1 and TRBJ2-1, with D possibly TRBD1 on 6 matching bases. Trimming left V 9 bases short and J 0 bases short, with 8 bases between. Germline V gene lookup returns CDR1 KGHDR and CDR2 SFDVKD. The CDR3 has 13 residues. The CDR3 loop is CATGGLSYNEQFF. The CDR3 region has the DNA TGTGCCACCGGGGGCCTCTCCTACAATGAGCAGTTCTTC.

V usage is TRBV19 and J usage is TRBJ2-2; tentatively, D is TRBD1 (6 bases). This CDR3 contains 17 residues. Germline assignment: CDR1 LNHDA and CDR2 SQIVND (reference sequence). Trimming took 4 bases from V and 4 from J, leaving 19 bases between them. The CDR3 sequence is CASSTNRQERSTGELFF. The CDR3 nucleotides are TGTGCCAGTAGTACGAACCGACAGGAAAGGAGCACCGGGGAGCTGTTTTTT.

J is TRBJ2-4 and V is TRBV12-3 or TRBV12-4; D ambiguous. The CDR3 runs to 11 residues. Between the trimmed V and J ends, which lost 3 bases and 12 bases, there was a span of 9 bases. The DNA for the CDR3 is TGTGCCAGCAGTTTCCAATTGGCTCAGTACTTC. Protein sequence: CASSFQLAQYF.

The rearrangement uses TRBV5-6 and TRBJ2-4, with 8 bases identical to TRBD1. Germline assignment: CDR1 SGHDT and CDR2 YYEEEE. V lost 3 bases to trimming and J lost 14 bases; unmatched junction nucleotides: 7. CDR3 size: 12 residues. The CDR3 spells CASSSTGGWKYF. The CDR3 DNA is TGTGCCAGCAGCTCAACAGGGGGTTGGAAGTACTTC.

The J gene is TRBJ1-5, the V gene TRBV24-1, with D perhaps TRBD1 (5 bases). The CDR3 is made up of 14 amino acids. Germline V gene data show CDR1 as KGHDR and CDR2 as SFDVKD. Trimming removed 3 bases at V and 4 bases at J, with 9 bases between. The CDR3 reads CATSDRQPNQPQHF. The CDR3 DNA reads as TGTGCCACCAGTGATCGACAGCCAAATCAGCCCCAGCATTTT.

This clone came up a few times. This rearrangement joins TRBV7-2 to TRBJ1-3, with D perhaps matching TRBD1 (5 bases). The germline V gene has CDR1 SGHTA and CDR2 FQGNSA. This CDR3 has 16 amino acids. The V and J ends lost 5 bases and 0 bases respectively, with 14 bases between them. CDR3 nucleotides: TGTGCCAGCAGCCCCTGGGGTGACAGCTCTGGAAACACCATATATTTT. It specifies CASSPWGDSSGNTIYF.

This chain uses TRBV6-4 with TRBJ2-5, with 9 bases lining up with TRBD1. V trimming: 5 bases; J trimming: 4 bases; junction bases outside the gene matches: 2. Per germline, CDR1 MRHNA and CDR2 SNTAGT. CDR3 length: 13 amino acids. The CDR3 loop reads CASSPGQGETQYF. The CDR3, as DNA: TGTGCCAGCAGTCCGGGACAGGGAGAGACCCAGTACTTC.

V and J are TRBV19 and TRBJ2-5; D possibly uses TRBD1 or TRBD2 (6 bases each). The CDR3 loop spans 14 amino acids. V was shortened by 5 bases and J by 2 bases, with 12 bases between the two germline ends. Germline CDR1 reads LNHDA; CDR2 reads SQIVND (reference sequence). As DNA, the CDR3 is TGTGCCAGTAGTTTGGGGGGCCGGCAAGAGACCCAGTACTTC. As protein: CASSLGGRQETQYF. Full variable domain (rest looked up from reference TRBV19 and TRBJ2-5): DGGITQSPKYLFRKEGQNVTLSCEQNLNHDAMYWYRQDPGQGLRLIYYSQIVNDFQKGDIAEGYSVSREKKESFPLTVTSAQKNPTAFYLCASSLGGRQETQYFGPGTRLLVL.

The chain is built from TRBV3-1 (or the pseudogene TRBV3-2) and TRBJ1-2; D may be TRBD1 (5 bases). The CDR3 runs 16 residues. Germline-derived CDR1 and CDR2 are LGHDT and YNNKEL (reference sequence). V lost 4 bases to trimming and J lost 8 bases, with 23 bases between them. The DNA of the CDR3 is TGTGCCAGCAGCCTCATTCTGGGGGTATCGGCTGACGGCTACACCTTC. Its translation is CASSLILGVSADGYTF.

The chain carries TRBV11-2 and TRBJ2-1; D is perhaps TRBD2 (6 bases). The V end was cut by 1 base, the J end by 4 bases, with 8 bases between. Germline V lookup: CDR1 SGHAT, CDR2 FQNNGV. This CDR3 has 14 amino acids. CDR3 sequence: CASSLAGTYNEQFF. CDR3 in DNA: TGTGCCAGCAGCTTAGCCGGGACTTACAATGAGCAGTTCTTC.

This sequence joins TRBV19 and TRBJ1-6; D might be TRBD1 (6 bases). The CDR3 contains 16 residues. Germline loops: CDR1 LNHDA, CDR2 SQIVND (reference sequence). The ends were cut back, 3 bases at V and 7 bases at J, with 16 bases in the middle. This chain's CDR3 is CASSIFLNRANSPLHF. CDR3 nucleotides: TGTGCCAGTAGTATCTTTCTGAACAGGGCCAATTCACCCCTCCACTTT. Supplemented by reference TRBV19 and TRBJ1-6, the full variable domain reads DGGITQSPKYLFRKEGQNVTLSCEQNLNHDAMYWYRQDPGQGLRLIYYSQIVNDFQKGDIAEGYSVSREKKESFPLTVTSAQKNPTAFYLCASSIFLNRANSPLHFGNGTRLTVT.